The clone carrying this T cell receptor beta chain was picked up one time. As yet, its antigen is unknown. These data are taken from a study of T cell responses to AZD1222 COVID-19 vaccine. Germline assignment: CDR1 SGHNT and CDR2 YYREEE (reference sequence). There are 12 residues in the CDR3. V shed 5 bases, J shed 7 bases, and the junction held 5 bases outside the gene matches. Study results and limitations: Unmutated regions of variants are reportedly targeted by nearly half of spike-specific TCRs.

Profiled with immunoSEQ multiplex PCR; TCRdb holds only in-frame clones, not every one. The profile shows 150,000 to 200,000 clones, around 91% of them singletons. This TCR was sampled from an adult who received the AZD1222 COVID-19 vaccine. This chain uses TRBV5-4 with TRBJ1-1; 7 bases map to TRBD1. Source: peripheral blood, taken 28 days after the second AZD1222 dose. The CDR3 loop is CASRHGQDEAFF. DNA of the CDR3: TGTGCCAGCAGACACGGACAGGATGAAGCTTTCTTT.